Reported below is one TCR beta chain. Its antigen is currently unknown. The read falls 3 residues short of the CDR3 end, and the missing part is taken from the germline J gene. The data were taken from a study of T cells in women clearing cervical HPV infection. Study-wide background: No precancer developed; the control's incident HPV16 infection cleared within 12 months. For cases, blood was sampled a median 149 days after lesion detection, interquartile range 90 to 200 days. Study results and caveats: TRBV6-7 abundance was lower in cases than controls (roughly 0.11% versus 0.16%). CIN3+ cases had significantly higher TCR richness than controls; evenness did not differ.

The CDR3 has 15 residues. Per germline, CDR1 SGHTA and CDR2 FQGNSA. V lost 2 bases, J lost 1 base, and 10 bases lay in between. Produced via immunoSEQ multiplex PCR; TCRdb's table is partial and in-frame only. The sample's table shows some 40,000 clones. The material sequenced was blood buffy coat. The clonotype originates from a woman between 18 and 70 years old with a cervical HPV16 infection that either progressed to CIN3+ or cleared (not recorded which). The rearrangement joins TRBV7-2 to TRBJ2-3, with D maybe TRBD2 (5 bases). The DNA read from the CDR3 is TGTGCCAGCAGCTTAACTAGTTCAGGCACAGATACG. Its translation is CASSLTSSGTDT. The full CDR3 reads CASSLTSSGTDTQYF.